Listed below are T cell receptor beta chains from one sample, sequenced in a study of T cells in localized non-small cell lung cancer. Here immunoSEQ multiplex PCR was the method, and the copy in TCRdb shows in-frame clones only, minus some. The sample has more than 20,000 clones, over 65% seen once. Specimen: PBMCs, collected before any cancer treatment. The receptor source for this set is a woman aged 40-69 years with stage II squamous cell lung carcinoma. Each CDR3 is given with its conserved first and last residue. The order of the fields is D gene, clone size, V gene, CDR3 length, J gene, CDR3 protein, CDR3 DNA. A D gene is named only where the DNA matches it firmly. Size tells how often a clone was seen (once, few, many) or the class of an expanded clone, and some rows leave it out.

TRBD2	NA	TRBV5-1	16	TRBJ2-2	CASSPRAGVGTGELFF	TGCGCCAGCAGCCCCCGAGCGGGAGTGGGGACCGGGGAGCTGTTTTTT
NA	NA	TRBV2	12	TRBJ2-7	CASSVEPTEQYF	TGTGCCAGCAGTGTAGAGCCTACCGAGCAGTACTTC
TRBD1	NA	TRBV25-1	15	TRBJ1-1	CASSGMVTGATEAFF	TGTGCCAGCAGTGGAATGGTGACAGGGGCCACTGAAGCTTTCTTT
NA	NA	TRBV6-1	15	TRBJ2-1	CASSELGGSYNEQFF	TGTGCCAGCAGTGAATTGGGGGGTTCCTACAATGAGCAGTTCTTC
TRBD1	once	TRBV9	13	TRBJ1-2	CASSRGRHTGYTF	TGTGCCAGCAGTAGGGGGCGGCATACTGGCTACACCTTC
TRBD2	NA	TRBV13	15	TRBJ2-7	CASSPRLAGGNEQYF	TGTGCCAGCAGCCCACGGCTAGCGGGAGGAAACGAGCAGTACTTC
NA	few	TRBV5-1	15	TRBJ1-1	CASSPGTGWDTEAFF	TGCGCCAGCAGCCCCGGAACGGGGTGGGACACTGAAGCTTTCTTT
TRBD2	NA	TRBV19	16	TRBJ2-1	CASSNPGLVRHNEQFF	TGTGCCAGTAGTAACCCAGGACTAGTTAGGCACAATGAGCAGTTCTTC
NA	NA	TRBV9	17	TRBJ2-1	CASSAVSGTSAYNEQFF	TGTGCCAGCAGCGCCGTTTCCGGGACCAGCGCCTACAATGAGCAGTTCTTC
NA	NA	TRBV5-1	17	TRBJ2-1	CASGLGSGGGGYNEQFF	TGCGCCAGCGGCTTAGGGTCGGGCGGAGGTGGGTACAATGAGCAGTTCTTC
NA	NA	TRBV28	13	TRBJ1-1	CASDDRMNTEAFF	TGTGCCAGTGATGACAGGATGAACACTGAAGCTTTCTTT
NA	NA	TRBV19	15	TRBJ1-2	CASSIGVDSIYGYTF	TGTGCCAGTAGTATAGGGGTGGACAGCATCTATGGCTACACCTTC
NA	NA	TRBV5-6	14	TRBJ1-2	CASSLVQGIVGYTF	TGTGCCAGCAGCTTGGTACAGGGAATAGTGGGCTACACCTTC
NA	NA	TRBV18	15	TRBJ2-7	CASSPTRGVSYEQYF	TGTGCCAGCTCACCAACCAGGGGGGTTTCCTACGAGCAGTACTTC
TRBD1	NA	TRBV11-2	18	TRBJ2-2	CASSRAVDTGDLTGELFF	TGTGCCAGCAGCCGAGCGGTGGATACAGGGGACCTCACCGGGGAGCTGTTTTTT
TRBD1	NA	TRBV27	14	TRBJ1-1	CASSPLGQGTEAFF	TGTGCCAGCAGCCCCTTGGGACAGGGGACTGAAGCTTTCTTT
NA	once	TRBV7-2	14	TRBJ2-3	CASTIYGGTDTQYF	TGTGCCAGCACCATATATGGGGGCACAGATACGCAGTATTTT
NA	NA	TRBV19	16	TRBJ1-2	CASSILGRRKDYGYTF	TGTGCCAGTAGTATTTTGGGACGGCGAAAGGACTATGGCTACACCTTC
NA	NA	TRBV19	15	TRBJ2-7	CASSMSGRGRGEQYF	TGTGCCAGTAGTATGAGTGGCAGGGGGAGGGGCGAGCAGTACTTC
NA	NA	TRBV6-1	14	TRBJ2-1	CASSRDSSYNEQFF	TGTGCCAGCAGCCGGGACTCGTCCTACAATGAGCAGTTCTTC
NA	NA	TRBV4-1	16	TRBJ2-1	CASSQGLASSYNEQFF	TGTGCCAGCAGCCAAGGGCTAGCGAGCTCCTACAATGAGCAGTTCTTC
NA	NA	TRBV5-5	14	TRBJ1-3	CASSPGFFGNTIYF	TGTGCCAGCAGCCCGGGCTTTTTCGGAAACACCATATATTTT
NA	NA	TRBV6-6	16	TRBJ2-2	CASSYSSGVGTGELFF	TGTGCCAGCAGTTACTCTAGTGGGGTGGGCACCGGGGAGCTGTTTTTT
NA	NA	TRBV10-1	14	TRBJ2-1	CASSESWAYNEQFF	TGCGCCAGCAGTGAGTCGTGGGCCTACAATGAGCAGTTCTTC
NA	NA	TRBV20-1	10	TRBJ2-5	CSAQWRTQYF	TGCAGTGCTCAATGGAGGACCCAGTACTTC
TRBD1	few	TRBV7-9	15	TRBJ2-7	CASSLPLKGANEQYF	TGTGCCAGCAGCCTCCCATTAAAGGGGGCGAACGAGCAGTACTTC
NA	NA	TRBV19	12	TRBJ2-3	CASVGVTDTQYF	TGTGCCTCCGTAGGGGTCACAGATACGCAGTATTTT
NA	NA	TRBV19	14	TRBJ2-7	CASSIAGSSYEQYF	TGTGCCAGTAGTATTGCGGGCAGCTCCTACGAGCAGTACTTC
TRBD1	NA	TRBV2	13	TRBJ2-7	CASRRDRDYEQYF	TGTGCCAGCAGGAGGGACAGGGATTACGAGCAGTACTTC
NA	few	TRBV9	15	TRBJ2-7	CASSVESSPSYEQYF	TGTGCCAGCAGCGTAGAGTCTTCTCCCTCCTACGAGCAGTACTTC
NA	few	TRBV7-9	12	TRBJ1-1	CASKGANTEAFF	TGTGCCAGCAAAGGGGCGAACACTGAAGCTTTCTTT
TRBD1	NA	TRBV6-5	14	TRBJ1-1	CASSYGTGKTEAFF	TGTGCCAGCAGTTACGGGACAGGGAAAACTGAAGCTTTCTTT
NA	once	TRBV11-2	15	TRBJ1-1	CASSPTTGWDTEAFF	TGTGCCAGCAGCCCGACCACAGGGTGGGACACTGAAGCTTTCTTT
NA	NA	TRBV6-5	13	TRBJ2-7	CASIRAGTYEQYF	TGTGCCAGCATCCGGGCAGGGACCTACGAGCAGTACTTC
NA	NA	TRBV5-4	14	TRBJ2-2	CASSPGQNTGELFF	TGTGCCAGCAGCCCCGGACAGAACACCGGGGAGCTGTTTTTT
NA	once	TRBV11-3	18	TRBJ2-1	CASSLVKWRVSSYNEQFF	TGTGCCAGCAGCTTAGTCAAGTGGCGGGTTAGCTCCTACAATGAGCAGTTCTTC
TRBD2	few	TRBV7-2	19	TRBJ2-3	CASSLESGLAGGATDTQYF	TGTGCCAGCAGCTTAGAATCTGGACTAGCGGGAGGCGCGACAGATACGCAGTATTTT
NA	NA	TRBV9	14	TRBJ1-2	CASSVGPKTDGYTF	TGTGCCAGCAGCGTGGGACCGAAAACTGATGGCTACACCTTC
NA	NA	TRBV4-1	15	TRBJ2-7	CASSHVPGQTYEQYF	TGCGCCAGCAGCCATGTACCCGGCCAAACCTACGAGCAGTACTTC
NA	few	TRBV19	16	TRBJ1-1	CASSSLGLAPNTEAFF	TGTGCCAGTAGTTCCCTCGGATTGGCTCCGAACACTGAAGCTTTCTTT
TRBD1	NA	TRBV7-2	15	TRBJ2-7	CASSFYRDSRYEQYF	TGTGCCAGCAGCTTCTACCGGGACAGCAGATACGAGCAGTACTTC
TRBD1	few	TRBV14	18	TRBJ2-3	CASSQGRIRGRYADTQYF	TGTGCCAGCAGCCAAGGTCGGATAAGGGGGCGATACGCAGATACGCAGTATTTT
TRBD2	NA	TRBV28	15	TRBJ2-5	CASSSPSGGAETQYF	TGTGCCAGCAGTAGCCCCTCGGGGGGGGCAGAGACCCAGTACTTC